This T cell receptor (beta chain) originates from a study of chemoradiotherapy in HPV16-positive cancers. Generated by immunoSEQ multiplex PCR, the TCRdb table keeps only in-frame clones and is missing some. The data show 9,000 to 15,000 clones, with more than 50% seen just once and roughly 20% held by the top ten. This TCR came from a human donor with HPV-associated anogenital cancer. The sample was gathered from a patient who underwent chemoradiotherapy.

The CDR3 DNA reads as TGTGCCAGTGGCGGGCAGATCAATTCACCCCTCCACTTT. Amino acid sequence: CASGGQINSPLHF. The chain is built from TRBV25-1 and TRBJ1-6; D unclear. Trimming shortened V by 9 bases and J by 7 bases, and 13 bases separated the two germline ends. This CDR3 contains 13 residues. Germline values: CDR1 MGHDK, CDR2 SYGVNS.